Shown below are 25 T cell receptor beta chains from a single sample sequenced in a study of beta chain features in type 1 diabetes. The authors reverse transcribed all of the isolated RNA, so sequencing captured expressed TCRB transcripts. Profiled with immunoSEQ multiplex PCR; TCRdb holds only in-frame clones, not every one. The sample yields under 500,000 clones, approximately 30% seen once. Input material: naive CD4+ T cells from blood. All receptors derive from a man between 18 and 29 years old in good health.

This clone turned up a few times. The genes are TRBV30 and TRBJ1-1; the match to TRBD1 covers 7 bases. V trimming: 3 bases; J trimming: 5 bases; junction bases outside the gene matches: 15. Germline CDR1 and CDR2: GTSNPN and SVGIG (reference sequence). The CDR3 consists of 16 residues. The CDR3 coding sequence is TGTGCCTGGAGCCCGGCCCCACAGGGGAGGGGTACTGAAGCTTTCTTT. It yields the protein CAWSPAPQGRGTEAFF. The full variable domain, completed using reference TRBV30 and TRBJ1-1, is SQTIHQWPATLVQPVGSPLSLECTVEGTSNPNLYWYRQAAGRGLQLLFYSVGIGQISSEVPQNLSASRPQDRQFILSSKKLLLSDSGFYLCAWSPAPQGRGTEAFFGQGTRLTVV.

A few counts support this clone. The chain uses TRBV15 and TRBJ2-1; D is perhaps TRBD2 (6 bases). The V end lost 4 bases, the J end lost 8 bases, and 15 bases lay between the germline ends. The germline gives CDR1 LNHNV, CDR2 YYDKDF (reference sequence). CDR3 length equals 14 residues. The CDR3 sequence: CATSTEGGRDEQFF. In DNA, the CDR3 is TGTGCCACCAGCACGGAGGGAGGTAGGGATGAGCAGTTCTTC.

The chain recombines TRBV28 with TRBJ2-4; unclear D gene. The ends were cut back, 4 bases at V and 1 base at J, with 5 bases in the middle. CDR3 size: 13 residues. From germline, CDR1 is MDHEN and CDR2 SYDVKM. The chain's CDR3 is CASSSEAKNIQYF. The CDR3 DNA sequence: TGTGCCAGCAGTTCGGAGGCCAAAAACATTCAGTACTTC.

This clone was found a few times. The same CDR3 can be traced to other DNA sequences in this sample. The J gene is TRBJ2-6, the V gene TRBV9; possibly TRBD2 for D (5 bases). CDR1 and CDR2 (germline): SGDLS, YYNGEE. The length of the CDR3 is 15 residues. Trimming removed 0 bases from V and 3 bases from J, with 7 bases in between. CDR3 in amino acids: CASSVGGNGANVLTF. The CDR3 DNA is TGTGCCAGCAGCGTAGGAGGGAATGGGGCCAACGTCCTGACTTTC.

This chain joins TRBV30 and TRBJ2-1; 7 nucleotides agree with TRBD2. Trimming removed 4 bases from V and 5 bases from J; junction bases left unmatched: 11. CDR1 GTSNPN and CDR2 SVGIG come from the germline V gene (reference sequence). The CDR3 is 15 amino acids. The CDR3 bases are TGTGCCTGGAAGGGGACTACGCGGGAGAACAATGAGCAGTTCTTC. This translates into CAWKGTTRENNEQFF.

For the CDR3, the DNA is TGCGCCAGCAGTCTCCCTGGCGGGAGCGCCCGGGAATCCTACAATGAGCAGTTCTTC. Translating it yields CASSLPGGSARESYNEQFF. The rearrangement links TRBV5-1 to TRBJ2-1; 7 bases match TRBD2. Unmatched junction bases numbered 18, after V lost 5 bases and J lost 1 base. Per the germline V gene, CDR1 is SGHRS and CDR2 is YFSETQ. The CDR3 is 19 residues long.

The chain links TRBV28 to TRBJ1-1, with a weak D call TRBD1 (5 bases). CDR3 length equals 13 residues. Germline loops: CDR1 MDHEN, CDR2 SYDVKM. Trimming left V 8 bases short and J 5 bases short, with 15 bases between. CDR3 sequence reads: CASGLFAGTEAFF. The CDR3 DNA reads as TGTGCCAGCGGGCTTTTTGCAGGGACTGAAGCTTTCTTT. The variable domain in full, completed from reference TRBV28 and TRBJ1-1, reads DVKVTQSSRYLVKRTGEKVFLECVQDMDHENMFWYRQDPGLGLRLIYFSYDVKMKEKGDIPEGYSVSREKKERFSLILESASTNQTSMYLCASGLFAGTEAFFGQGTRLTVV.

J is TRBJ2-4 and V is TRBV25-1; D is uncertain. Germline V lookup: CDR1 MGHDK, CDR2 SYGVNS. V lost 0 bases, J lost 1 base, and 1 base lay in between. The CDR3 extends over 13 amino acids. The CDR3 loop is CASSEYAKNIQYF. In DNA, the CDR3 is TGTGCCAGCAGTGAATATGCCAAAAACATTCAGTACTTC.

This clone has more than one count but fewer than ten. The chain has TRBV5-4 and TRBJ2-6, with unresolved D. With 0 bases removed from V and 2 bases from J, the gap between germline ends came to 15 bases. Looked up from germline, CDR1 is SGHNT and CDR2 is YYREEE (reference sequence). The CDR3 contains 18 residues. CDR3 bases: TGTGCCAGCAGCTTGGCCACCACCACGAATCCTGGGGCCAACGTCCTGACTTTC. This encodes CASSLATTTNPGANVLTF. Full variable domain (remainder filled in from reference TRBV5-4 and TRBJ2-6): ETGVTQSPTHLIKTRGQQVTLRCSSQSGHNTVSWYQQALGQGPQFIFQYYREEENGRGNFPPRFSGLQFPNYSSELNVNALELDDSALYLCASSLATTTNPGANVLTFGAGSRLTVL.

This clone was counted between two and nine times. V and J are TRBV29-1 and TRBJ2-3; 7 bases line up with TRBD2. The CDR3 loop spans 14 amino acids. The trim removed 4 bases at V and 2 bases at J, leaving 6 bases unmatched. From germline, CDR1 is SQVTM and CDR2 ANQGSEA. The CDR3 reads CSVVGGDPTDTQYF. CDR3 in DNA: TGCAGCGTTGTGGGGGGGGACCCCACAGATACGCAGTATTTT.

The V and J genes are TRBV2 and TRBJ2-3; D call uncertain. Deletions cut 3 bases from V and 0 bases from J, with 7 bases between. CDR1 SNHLY and CDR2 FYNNEI come from the germline V gene. This CDR3 is built from 14 residues. The CDR3 reads CASSDGLSTDTQYF. As DNA, the CDR3 is TGTGCCAGCAGTGATGGGTTGAGCACAGATACGCAGTATTTT.

This clone was picked up a small number of times. The chain recombines TRBV25-1 with TRBJ2-1; 12 bases match TRBD2. The V segment lost 6 bases and the J segment 2 bases; nucleotides outside the gene matches: 2. CDR1 and CDR2 from the germline V gene are MGHDK and SYGVNS. The CDR3 spans 15 residues. The CDR3 coding sequence is TGTGCCAGCAGCCGGACTAGCGGGACCTACAATGAGCAGTTCTTC. Translating gives CASSRTSGTYNEQFF.

This clone was seen a handful of times. The CDR3 coding sequence is TGTGCCAGCACCCGACTAGCGGGAGTAGAGGATACGCAGTATTTT. Translated: CASTRLAGVEDTQYF. The chain joins TRBV2 to TRBJ2-3; 12 bases line up with TRBD2. The CDR3 is made up of 15 amino acids. J gave up 6 bases and V 7 bases, and 8 bases lay outside the gene matches. The germline CDR1 and CDR2 sequences are SNHLY and FYNNEI.

This clone was seen a handful of times. The sample holds other DNA sequences that translate to the same CDR3. This chain connects TRBV29-1 to TRBJ2-3; 10 positions agree with TRBD2. This CDR3 comprises 13 residues. CDR1 is SQVTM and CDR2 is ANQGSEA in the germline V gene. V dropped 7 bases and J dropped 1; count of bases not matched to a gene: 2. The CDR3 DNA is TGCAGCGGGGGGACTAGCGGCACAGATACGCAGTATTTT. It codes for CSGGTSGTDTQYF.

The chain carries TRBV7-9 and TRBJ2-5, with TRBD2 matching over 7 bases. Looked up from germline, CDR1 is SEHNR and CDR2 is FQNEAQ (reference sequence). The CDR3 covers 13 residues. The trim removed 3 bases at V and 5 bases at J, leaving 3 bases unmatched. CDR3 sequence reads: CASSLGGSETQYF. The CDR3 coding sequence is TGTGCCAGCAGCTTGGGAGGGTCGGAGACCCAGTACTTC.

This chain connects TRBV19 to TRBJ1-4, with D possibly matching TRBD1 (6 bases). Trimming removed 5 bases at V and 8 bases at J, with 15 bases between. The CDR3 has 14 amino acids. The germline V gene has CDR1 LNHDA and CDR2 SQIVND (reference sequence). In nucleotides, the CDR3 is TGTGCCAGTAGTCTTAACAGGGTTGGCGAAAAACTGTTTTTT. It translates to CASSLNRVGEKLFF.

A few counts support this clone. The rearrangement joins TRBV29-1 to TRBJ2-7; tentative D call: TRBD1 (6 bases). Germline CDR1 and CDR2: SQVTM and ANQGSEA. The CDR3 spans 12 residues. The germline V and J ends were trimmed by 6 bases and 6 bases, with 15 bases remaining between them. CDR3 DNA sequence: TGCAGCGTGGGGGCGGTGGGCTCCGAGCAGTACTTC. It translates to CSVGAVGSEQYF.

The V gene is TRBV27, the J gene TRBJ1-1; 8 bases are shared with TRBD1. Trimming removed 3 bases from V and 8 bases from J; junction bases left unmatched: 11. The CDR3 sequence is 15 residues long. CDR1 MNHEY and CDR2 SMNVEV come from the germline V gene (reference sequence). The CDR3 DNA reads TGTGCCAGCAGTTTCACCCGGGACAGGCATCTAGAAGCTTTCTTT. It codes for CASSFTRDRHLEAFF.

This clone was found a few times. V is TRBV29-1 and J is TRBJ2-3; D might be TRBD1 (6 bases). V was clipped by 2 bases and J by 6 bases, with 18 bases between them. The CDR3 is 15 amino acids. Looked up from germline, CDR1 is SQVTM and CDR2 is ANQGSEA. In DNA form, the CDR3 reads TGCAGCGTTGAATCAAGATCAGGGGCCCCGGATACGCAGTATTTT. Its translation is CSVESRSGAPDTQYF.

The J gene is TRBJ2-1, the V gene TRBV13; 10 nucleotides agree with TRBD2. This CDR3 has 19 amino acids. J lost 2 bases, V lost 7 bases, and 17 bases had no gene match. CDR1 is PRHDT, CDR2 FYEKMQ, per germline (reference sequence). The CDR3 DNA is TGTGCCAGCACCTCGGGACCCAGCGGGAGGGCCTGGACCTACAATGAGCAGTTCTTC. Amino acids: CASTSGPSGRAWTYNEQFF.

This clone has only a few counts. The J gene is TRBJ2-3, the V gene TRBV19, with unresolved D. V was cut by 1 base and J by 4 bases, with 6 bases left in between. Germline V gene sequence: CDR1 LNHDA, CDR2 SQIVND (reference sequence). CDR3 length equals 13 residues. CDR3 protein: CASSIGRADTQYF. For the CDR3, the DNA is TGTGCCAGTAGTATAGGTAGGGCAGATACGCAGTATTTT.

There are a few counts of this clone. V is TRBV7-9 and J is TRBJ2-3; possible D gene TRBD2, 6 bases. The CDR3 totals 14 residues. Per germline, CDR1 SEHNR and CDR2 FQNEAQ (reference sequence). Trimming left V 2 bases short and J 4 bases short, with 10 bases between. DNA of the CDR3: TGTGCCAGCAGCTTATCGGGAGTGTCAGATACGCAGTATTTT. This encodes CASSLSGVSDTQYF.

This clone was seen only a few times. The CDR3 region is CASSLGGQFTDTQYF. DNA for the CDR3: TGTGCCAGCAGCTTAGGGGGGCAGTTCACAGATACGCAGTATTTT. The chain joins TRBV7-2 to TRBJ2-3; D might be TRBD1 (6 bases). Germline CDR1 SGHTA, CDR2 FQGNSA. The CDR3 is 15 residues long. V lost 1 base, J lost 2 bases, and 10 bases lay in between.

A few counts support this clone. This chain uses TRBV18 with TRBJ1-1; D gene unclear. The CDR3 spans 14 residues. Trimming took off 3 bases at V and 1 base at J, with 9 bases between the two ends. Germline CDR1 KGHSH, CDR2 LQKENI. This chain's CDR3 is CASSPRERNTEAFF. The CDR3 bases are TGTGCCAGCTCACCGAGAGAGAGGAACACTGAAGCTTTCTTT.

This clone was seen a handful of times. This sample also contains other DNA sequences that code for the same CDR3. The rearrangement links TRBV5-4 to TRBJ2-1; 11 bases line up with TRBD2. Germline V gives CDR1 SGHNT, CDR2 YYREEE (reference sequence). J lost 8 bases, V lost 3 bases, and 4 bases had no gene match. The CDR3 covers 14 residues. CDR3 DNA sequence: TGTGCCAGCAGCTCCCGGACTAGCGGGCATGAGCAGTTCTTC. Residues: CASSSRTSGHEQFF.